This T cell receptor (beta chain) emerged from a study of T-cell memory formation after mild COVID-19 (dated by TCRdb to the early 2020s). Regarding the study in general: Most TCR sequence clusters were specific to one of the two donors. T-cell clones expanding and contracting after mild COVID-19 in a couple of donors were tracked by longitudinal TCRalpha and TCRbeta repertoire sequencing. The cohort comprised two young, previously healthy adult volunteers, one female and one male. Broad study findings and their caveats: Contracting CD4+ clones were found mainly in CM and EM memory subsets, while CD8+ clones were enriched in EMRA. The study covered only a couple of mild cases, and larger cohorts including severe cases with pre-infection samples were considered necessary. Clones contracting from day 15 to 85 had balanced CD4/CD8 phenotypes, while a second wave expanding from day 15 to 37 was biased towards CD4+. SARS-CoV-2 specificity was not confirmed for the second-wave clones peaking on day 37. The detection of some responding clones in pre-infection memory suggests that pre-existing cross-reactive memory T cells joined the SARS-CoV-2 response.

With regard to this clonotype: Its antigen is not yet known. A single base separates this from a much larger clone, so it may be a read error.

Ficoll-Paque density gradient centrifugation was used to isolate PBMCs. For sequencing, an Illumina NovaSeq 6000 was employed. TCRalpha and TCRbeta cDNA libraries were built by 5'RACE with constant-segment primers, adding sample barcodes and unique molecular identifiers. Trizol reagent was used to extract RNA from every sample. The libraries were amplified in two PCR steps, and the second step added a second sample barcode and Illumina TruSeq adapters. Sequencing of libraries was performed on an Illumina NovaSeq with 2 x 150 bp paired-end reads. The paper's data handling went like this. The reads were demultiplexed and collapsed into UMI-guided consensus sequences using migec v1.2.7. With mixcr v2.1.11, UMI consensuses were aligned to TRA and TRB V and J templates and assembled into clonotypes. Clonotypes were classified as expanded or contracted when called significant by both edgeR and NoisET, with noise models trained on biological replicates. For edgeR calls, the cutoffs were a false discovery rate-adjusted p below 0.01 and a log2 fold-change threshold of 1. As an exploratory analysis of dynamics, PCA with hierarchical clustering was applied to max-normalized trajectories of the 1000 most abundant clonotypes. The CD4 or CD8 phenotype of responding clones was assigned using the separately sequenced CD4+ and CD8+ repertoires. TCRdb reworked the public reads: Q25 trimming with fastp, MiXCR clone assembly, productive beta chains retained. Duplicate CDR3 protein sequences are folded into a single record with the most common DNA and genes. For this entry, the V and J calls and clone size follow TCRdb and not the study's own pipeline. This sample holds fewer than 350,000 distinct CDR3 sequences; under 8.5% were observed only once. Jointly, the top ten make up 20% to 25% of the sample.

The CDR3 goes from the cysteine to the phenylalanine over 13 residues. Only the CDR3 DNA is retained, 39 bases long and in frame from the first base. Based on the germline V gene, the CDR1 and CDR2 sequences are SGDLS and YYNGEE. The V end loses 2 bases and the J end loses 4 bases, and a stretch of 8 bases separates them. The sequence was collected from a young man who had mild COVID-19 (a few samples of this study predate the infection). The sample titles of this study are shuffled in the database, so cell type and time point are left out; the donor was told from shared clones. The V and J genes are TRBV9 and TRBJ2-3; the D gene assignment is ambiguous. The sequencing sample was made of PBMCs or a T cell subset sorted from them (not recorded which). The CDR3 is CASSVGFADTQYF. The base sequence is TGTGCCAGCAGCGTTGGGTTCGCAGATACGCAGTATTTT.